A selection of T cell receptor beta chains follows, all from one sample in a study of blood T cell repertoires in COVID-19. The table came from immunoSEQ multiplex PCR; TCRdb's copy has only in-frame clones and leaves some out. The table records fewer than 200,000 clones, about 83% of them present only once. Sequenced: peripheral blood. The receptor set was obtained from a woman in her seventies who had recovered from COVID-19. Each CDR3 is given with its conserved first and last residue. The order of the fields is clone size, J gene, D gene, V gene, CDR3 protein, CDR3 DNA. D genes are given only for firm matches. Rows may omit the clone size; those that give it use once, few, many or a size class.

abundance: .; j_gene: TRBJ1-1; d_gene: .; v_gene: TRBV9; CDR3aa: CASSRQVMNTEAFF; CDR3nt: TGTGCCAGCAGTCGACAGGTTATGAACACTGAAGCTTTCTTT
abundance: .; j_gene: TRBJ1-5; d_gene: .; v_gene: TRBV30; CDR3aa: CAWSATAGPQHF; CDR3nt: TGTGCCTGGAGCGCGACGGCGGGGCCCCAGCATTTT
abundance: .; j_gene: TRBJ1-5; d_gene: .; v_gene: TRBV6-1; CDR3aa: CASSESLLRGGNQPQHF; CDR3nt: TGTGCCAGCAGTGAATCCTTACTCCGGGGAGGTAATCAGCCCCAGCATTTT
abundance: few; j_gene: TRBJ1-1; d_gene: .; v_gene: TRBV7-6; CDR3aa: CASSSRPLDEAFF; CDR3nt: TGTGCCAGCAGCTCCCGCCCCCTAGATGAAGCTTTCTTT
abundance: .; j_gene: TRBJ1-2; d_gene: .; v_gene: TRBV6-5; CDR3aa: CASSLGVNGYTF; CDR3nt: TGTGCCAGCAGCCTCGGTGTGAATGGCTACACCTTC
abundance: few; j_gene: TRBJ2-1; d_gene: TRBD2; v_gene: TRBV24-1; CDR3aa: CATSDLTSRSYNEQFF; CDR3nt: TGTGCCACCAGTGACCTGACTAGCCGCTCCTACAATGAGCAGTTCTTC
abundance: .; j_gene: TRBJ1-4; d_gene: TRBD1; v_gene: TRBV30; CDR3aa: CAWTTGTGSEKLFF; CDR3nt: TGTGCCTGGACCACCGGGACAGGGAGTGAAAAACTGTTTTTT
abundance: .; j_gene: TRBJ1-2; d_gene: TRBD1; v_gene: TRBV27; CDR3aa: CASSRTGEGGYTF; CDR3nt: TGTGCCAGCAGCCGGACAGGGGAGGGCGGCTACACCTTC
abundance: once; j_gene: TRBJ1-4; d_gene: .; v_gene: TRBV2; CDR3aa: CASAGSGNEKLFF; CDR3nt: TGTGCCAGCGCGGGCTCGGGTAATGAAAAACTGTTTTTT
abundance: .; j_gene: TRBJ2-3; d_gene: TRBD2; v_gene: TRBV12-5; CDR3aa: CASGLKAGGRGTDTQYF; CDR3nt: TGTGCTAGTGGTTTAAAGGCGGGGGGGCGAGGCACAGATACGCAGTATTTT
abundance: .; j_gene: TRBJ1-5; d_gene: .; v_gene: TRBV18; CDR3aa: CASSPTVSNQPQHF; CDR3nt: TGTGCCAGCTCCCCCACAGTTAGCAATCAGCCCCAGCATTTT
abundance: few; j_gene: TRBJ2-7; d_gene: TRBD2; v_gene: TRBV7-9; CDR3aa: CASSLSPGTREQYF; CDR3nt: TGTGCCAGCAGCCTAAGTCCCGGGACTAGGGAGCAGTACTTC
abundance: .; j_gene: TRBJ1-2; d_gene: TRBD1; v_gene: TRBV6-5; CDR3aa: CASTHSGTGGYGYTF; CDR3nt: TGTGCCAGCACACATTCCGGGACAGGAGGCTATGGCTACACCTTC
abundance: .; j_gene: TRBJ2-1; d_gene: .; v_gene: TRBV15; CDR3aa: CATSNRLELLNEQFF; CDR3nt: TGTGCCACCAGCAACCGACTAGAGCTCCTCAATGAGCAGTTCTTC
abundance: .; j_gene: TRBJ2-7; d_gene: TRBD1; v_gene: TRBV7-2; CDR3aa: CASSPGTGGSPYEQYF; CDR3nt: TGTGCCAGCAGCCCCGGGACAGGGGGCTCCCCCTACGAGCAGTACTTC
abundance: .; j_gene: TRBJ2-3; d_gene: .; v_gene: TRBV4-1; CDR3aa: CASSQGRRTDTQYF; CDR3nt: TGCGCCAGCAGCCAGGGGAGGCGCACAGATACGCAGTATTTT
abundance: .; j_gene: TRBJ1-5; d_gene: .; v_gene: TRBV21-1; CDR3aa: CASRPLGRGGGQPQHF; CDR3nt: TGTGCCAGCAGACCCCTCGGGCGGGGTGGAGGACAGCCCCAGCATTTT
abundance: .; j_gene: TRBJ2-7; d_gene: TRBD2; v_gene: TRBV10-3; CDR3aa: CAIILSRYPGTSISYEQYF; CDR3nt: TGTGCCATCATTTTGAGCCGATACCCAGGGACTAGTATATCCTACGAGCAGTACTTC
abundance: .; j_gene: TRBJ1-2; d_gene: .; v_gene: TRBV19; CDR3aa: CASSIASRGITIYGYTF; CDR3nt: TGTGCCAGTAGTATAGCGTCCAGGGGAATTACCATCTATGGCTACACCTTC
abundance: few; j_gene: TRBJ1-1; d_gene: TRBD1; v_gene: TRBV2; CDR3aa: CASTRGPGTEAFF; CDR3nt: TGTGCCAGCACCAGGGGGCCGGGCACTGAAGCTTTCTTT
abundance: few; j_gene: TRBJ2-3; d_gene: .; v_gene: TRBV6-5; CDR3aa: CASSPQGTSTDTQYF; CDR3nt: TGTGCCAGCAGCCCACAGGGGACTAGCACAGATACGCAGTATTTT
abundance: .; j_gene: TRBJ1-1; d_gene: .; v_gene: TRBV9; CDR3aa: CASSAHTGRGWAFF; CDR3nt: TGTGCCAGCAGCGCACACACAGGGAGGGGGTGGGCTTTCTTT
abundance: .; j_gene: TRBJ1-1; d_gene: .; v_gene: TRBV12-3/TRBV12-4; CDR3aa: CASSPRLNTEAFF; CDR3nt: TGTGCCAGCAGTCCCCGGTTGAACACTGAAGCTTTCTTT
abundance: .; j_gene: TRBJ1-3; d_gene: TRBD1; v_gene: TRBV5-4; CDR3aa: CASSVQGANTIYF; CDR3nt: TGTGCCAGCAGCGTTCAGGGGGCGAACACCATATATTTT
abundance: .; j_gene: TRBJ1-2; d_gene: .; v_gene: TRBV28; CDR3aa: CASSSDFNYGYTF; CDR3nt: TGTGCCAGCAGCTCAGATTTTAACTATGGCTACACCTTC
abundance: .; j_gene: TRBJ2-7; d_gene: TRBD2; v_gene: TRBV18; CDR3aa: CASSPPGLEGEQYF; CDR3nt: TGTGCCAGCTCACCACCGGGACTAGAGGGCGAGCAGTACTTC
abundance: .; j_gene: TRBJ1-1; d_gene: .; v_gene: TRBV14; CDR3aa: CASSPTRMNTEAFF; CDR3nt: TGTGCCAGCAGCCCGACCAGGATGAACACTGAAGCTTTCTTT
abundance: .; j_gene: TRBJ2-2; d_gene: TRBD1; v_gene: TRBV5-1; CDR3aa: CASSQQGQGNTGELFF; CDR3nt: TGCGCCAGCAGCCAACAGGGACAGGGTAACACCGGGGAGCTGTTTTTT
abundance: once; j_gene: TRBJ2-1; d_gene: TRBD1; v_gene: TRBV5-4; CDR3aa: CASSPGGTGGYEQFF; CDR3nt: TGTGCCAGCAGCCCGGGAGGGACAGGGGGCTATGAGCAGTTCTTC
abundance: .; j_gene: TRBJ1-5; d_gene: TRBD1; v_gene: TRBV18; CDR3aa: CASSRTGLNQPQHF; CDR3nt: TGTGCCAGCTCCCGGACAGGGCTTAATCAGCCCCAGCATTTT
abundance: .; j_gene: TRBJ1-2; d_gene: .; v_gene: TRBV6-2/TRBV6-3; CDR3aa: CASSQRVYGYTF; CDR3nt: TGTGCCAGCAGCCAACGGGTCTATGGCTACACCTTC
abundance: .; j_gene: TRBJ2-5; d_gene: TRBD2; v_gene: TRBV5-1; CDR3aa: CASSPVGGSRVQYF; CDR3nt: TGCGCCAGCAGCCCCGTCGGCGGGAGTAGGGTCCAGTACTTC
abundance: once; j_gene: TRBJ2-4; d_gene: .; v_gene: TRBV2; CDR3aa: CASSAQTENIQYF; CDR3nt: TGTGCCAGCAGTGCCCAGACAGAAAACATTCAGTACTTC
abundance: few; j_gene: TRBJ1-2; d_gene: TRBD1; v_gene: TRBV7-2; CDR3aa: CASSPIGRGQIYGYTF; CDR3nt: TGTGCCAGCAGCCCGATCGGCAGGGGGCAGATCTATGGCTACACCTTC
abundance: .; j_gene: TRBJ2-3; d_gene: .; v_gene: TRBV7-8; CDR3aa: CATSGADTQYF; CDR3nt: TGTGCCACCTCTGGAGCAGATACGCAGTATTTT
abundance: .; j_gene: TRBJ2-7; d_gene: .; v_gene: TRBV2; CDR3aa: CASSVTGSEQYF; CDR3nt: TGTGCCAGCAGTGTTACAGGGTCCGAGCAGTACTTC
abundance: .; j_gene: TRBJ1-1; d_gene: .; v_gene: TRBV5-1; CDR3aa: CASSLWGDTEAFF; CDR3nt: TGCGCCAGCAGCCTATGGGGGGACACTGAAGCTTTCTTT
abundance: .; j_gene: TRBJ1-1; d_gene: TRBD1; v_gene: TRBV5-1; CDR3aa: CASSLGTARTEAFF; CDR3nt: TGCGCCAGCAGCCTCGGGACAGCGCGCACTGAAGCTTTCTTT
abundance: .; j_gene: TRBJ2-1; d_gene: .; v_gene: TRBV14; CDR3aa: CASSQDASTNNEQFF; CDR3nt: TGTGCCAGCAGCCAAGATGCTAGCACCAACAATGAGCAGTTCTTC
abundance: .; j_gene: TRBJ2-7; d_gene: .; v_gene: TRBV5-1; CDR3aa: CASSPEPGHLYEQYF; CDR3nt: TGCGCCAGCAGCCCCGAACCGGGACACCTCTACGAGCAGTACTTC
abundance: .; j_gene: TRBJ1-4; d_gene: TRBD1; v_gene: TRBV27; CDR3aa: CASSFQTGGMGKLFF; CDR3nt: TGTGCCAGCAGTTTTCAGACAGGGGGCATGGGAAAACTGTTTTTT
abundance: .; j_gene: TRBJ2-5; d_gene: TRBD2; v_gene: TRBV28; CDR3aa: CASSPSGLAGVETQYF; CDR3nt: TGTGCCAGCAGTCCATCGGGACTAGCGGGAGTTGAGACCCAGTACTTC
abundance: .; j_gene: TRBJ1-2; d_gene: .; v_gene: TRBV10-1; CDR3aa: CASSPPGSGGGYTF; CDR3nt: TGCGCCAGCAGCCCCCCAGGATCCGGAGGGGGCTACACCTTC
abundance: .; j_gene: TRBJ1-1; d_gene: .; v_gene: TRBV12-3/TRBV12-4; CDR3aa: CASRDSYTEAFF; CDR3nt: TGTGCCAGCAGGGACAGCTACACTGAAGCTTTCTTT
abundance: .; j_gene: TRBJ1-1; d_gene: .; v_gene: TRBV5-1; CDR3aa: CASSLGPVGAAGSENTEAFF; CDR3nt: TGCGCCAGCAGCTTGGGGCCGGTTGGGGCGGCAGGAAGTGAGAACACTGAAGCTTTCTTT
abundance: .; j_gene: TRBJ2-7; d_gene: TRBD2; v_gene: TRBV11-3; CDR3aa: CASSLGTSGYEQYF; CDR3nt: TGTGCCAGCAGCTTAGGGACTAGCGGCTACGAGCAGTACTTC
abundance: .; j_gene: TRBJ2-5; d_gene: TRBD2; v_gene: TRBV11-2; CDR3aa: CASSPGASGSMLETQYF; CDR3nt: TGTGCCAGCAGCCCCGGGGCTAGCGGGAGTATGCTGGAGACCCAGTACTTC
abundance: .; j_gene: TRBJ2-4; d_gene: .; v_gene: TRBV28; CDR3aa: CASSPFKSAKNIQYF; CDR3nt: TGTGCCAGCAGCCCGTTTAAATCGGCCAAAAACATTCAGTACTTC
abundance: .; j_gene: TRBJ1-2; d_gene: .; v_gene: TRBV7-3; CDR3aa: CASSAGGSLSYGYTF; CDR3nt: TGTGCCAGCAGCGCCGGGGGTTCCCTTTCCTATGGCTACACCTTC
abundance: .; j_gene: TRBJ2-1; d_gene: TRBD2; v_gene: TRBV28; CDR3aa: CASRAPGTSGRNEQFF; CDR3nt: TGTGCCAGCAGGGCCCCCGGGACTAGCGGGAGGAATGAGCAGTTCTTC
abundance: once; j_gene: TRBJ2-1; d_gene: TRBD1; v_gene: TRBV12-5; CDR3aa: CASGLNNRGNEQFF; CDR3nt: TGTGCTAGTGGTTTGAACAACAGGGGGAATGAGCAGTTCTTC
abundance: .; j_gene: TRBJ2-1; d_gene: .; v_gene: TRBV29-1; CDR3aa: CSVDIADSYNEQFF; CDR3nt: TGCAGCGTTGATATAGCGGATTCCTACAATGAGCAGTTCTTC
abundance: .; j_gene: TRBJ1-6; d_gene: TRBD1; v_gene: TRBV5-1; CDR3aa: CASSRGQGVSPLHF; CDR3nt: TGCGCCAGCAGCCGGGGACAGGGCGTTTCACCCCTCCACTTT
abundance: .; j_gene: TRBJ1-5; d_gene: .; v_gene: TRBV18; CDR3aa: CASSPGASNQPQHF; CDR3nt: TGTGCCAGCTCACCAGGGGCCAGCAATCAGCCCCAGCATTTT
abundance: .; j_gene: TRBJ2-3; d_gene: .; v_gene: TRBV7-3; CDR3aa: CASSSVAGTTQYF; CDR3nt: TGTGCCAGCAGCTCTGTCGCGGGGACTACGCAGTATTTT
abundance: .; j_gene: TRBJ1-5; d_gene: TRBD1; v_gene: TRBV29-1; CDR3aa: CSVHTGTGNQPQHF; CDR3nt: TGCAGCGTCCACACCGGGACAGGCAATCAGCCCCAGCATTTT
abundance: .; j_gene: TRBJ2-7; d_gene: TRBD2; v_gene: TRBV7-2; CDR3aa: CASSEASGRTLGEQYF; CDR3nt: TGTGCCAGCAGCGAAGCTAGCGGGAGGACCTTGGGGGAGCAGTACTTC
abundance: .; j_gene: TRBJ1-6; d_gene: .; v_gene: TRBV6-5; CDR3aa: CASSSTPQMGSPLHF; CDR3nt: TGTGCCAGCAGTTCCACCCCACAGATGGGTTCACCCCTCCACTTT
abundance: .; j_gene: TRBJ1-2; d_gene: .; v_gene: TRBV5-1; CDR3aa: CASSLGYGQSYGYTF; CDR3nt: TGCGCCAGCAGCTTGGGGTACGGACAGAGCTATGGCTACACCTTC
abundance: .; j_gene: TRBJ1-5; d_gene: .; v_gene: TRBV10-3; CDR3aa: CATHEMINQPQHF; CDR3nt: TGTGCCACCCACGAGATGATTAATCAGCCCCAGCATTTT